One T cell receptor beta chain is described in this entry. Its antigen is still unknown. These data are taken from a study of a mutant IDH1 vaccine in newly diagnosed glioma. Background on the study: The earlier regimen, radiotherapy, temozolomide, or both, was most often both. General observations from the study: Evidence of vaccine-induced immune responses was documented in 85% to 95% of patients.

As for time point: week 35, safety follow-up. Every vaccination contained 300 ug of the mutant IDH1 20-mer peptide and was paired with topical imiquimod. Here immunoSEQ multiplex PCR was the method, and the copy in TCRdb shows in-frame clones only, minus some. The sample contains approximately 60,000 clones, roughly 74% of which appear only once. The germline gives CDR1 SGHVS, CDR2 FQNEAQ. Trimming removed 5 bases from V and 5 bases from J, with 15 bases in between. This CDR3 spans 14 amino acids. The chain links TRBV7-8 to TRBJ1-1; no reliable D call. Here the sequenced sample was PBMCs, taken from a glioma patient whose treatment included an IDH1 peptide vaccine. This clonotype was obtained from a man aged 50-60 years with glioma. Here the CDR3 reads CASSALPIGTEAFF. In DNA form, the CDR3 reads TGTGCCAGCAGCGCCCTCCCTATTGGGACTGAAGCTTTCTTT.